A single sample gave rise to the 10 T cell receptor beta chains below, sequenced in a study of vaccination effects on CD4 cells after COVID-19. Scientists isolated CD4+ T cells after a roughly ten-day culture period ended. Two-dose BNT162b2 or mRNA-1273 vaccination was given to participants. No antigen is known for these receptors. Sequencing was performed with immunoSEQ multiplex PCR; in TCRdb, only in-frame clones are kept and a portion is missing. The sample has roughly 40,000 clones; under 70% are singletons. Sequences were derived from CD4+ T cells from PBMCs cultured without peptide, sampled after COVID-19 vaccination. Receptor source: a human donor who received a COVID-19 vaccine.

This clone was found a few times. J is TRBJ1-4 and V is TRBV9; D is perhaps TRBD1 (5 bases). CDR3 size: 15 residues. Germline loops: CDR1 SGDLS, CDR2 YYNGEE. With 0 bases removed from V and 8 bases from J, the gap between germline ends came to 14 bases. The CDR3 sequence: CASSVERGIGEKLFF. CDR3 bases: TGTGCCAGCAGCGTAGAGAGGGGAATTGGAGAAAAACTGTTTTTT.

This chain joins TRBV10-2 and TRBJ2-7; TRBD2 aligns across 10 bases. The CDR3 loop spans 14 amino acids. Germline V gene data show CDR1 as WSHSY and CDR2 as SAAADI. Losses at the gene ends were 7 bases for V and 3 bases for J; bases not matched to a gene: 6. In DNA form, the CDR3 reads TGCGCCAGCATTCCTAGCGGGAGCAGCTACGAGCAGTACTTC. Residues: CASIPSGSSYEQYF.

The chain couples TRBV11-2 to TRBJ1-1; D call uncertain. Germline-derived CDR1 and CDR2 are SGHAT and FQNNGV. The CDR3 totals 14 residues. V was cut by 5 bases and J by 0 bases, with 10 bases left in between. The CDR3, as DNA: TGTGCCAGCAGCCCAAGCTCAGTGAACACTGAAGCTTTCTTT. Its translation is CASSPSSVNTEAFF.

This clone showed up just once. V usage is TRBV2 and J usage is TRBJ2-5; D unclear. Germline assignment: CDR1 SNHLY and CDR2 FYNNEI. The CDR3 consists of 13 residues. V dropped 6 bases and J dropped 1 base, with 9 bases sitting between them. The CDR3 loop reads CASRPGPQETQYF. For the CDR3, the DNA is TGTGCCAGCAGACCAGGCCCCCAAGAGACCCAGTACTTC.

The chain joins TRBV9 to TRBJ2-6; D unclear. V was shortened by 6 bases and J by 4 bases, with 11 bases between the two germline ends. The CDR3 loop spans 14 amino acids. Germline V gene lookup returns CDR1 SGDLS and CDR2 YYNGEE. CDR3 protein: CASTGPGGANVLTF. In DNA form, the CDR3 reads TGTGCCAGCACCGGGCCCGGCGGGGCCAACGTCCTGACTTTC.

The chain couples TRBV3-1 (or the pseudogene TRBV3-2) to TRBJ2-3, with 11 positions matching TRBD2. The CDR3 has 15 amino acids. Germline values: CDR1 LGHDT, CDR2 YNNKEL (reference sequence). J was trimmed by 6 bases and V by 1 base; bases with no gene match: 3. CDR3 nucleotides: TGTGCCAGCAGCCAAGTTAGCGGGGGGGCCGATACGCAGTATTTT. Its translation: CASSQVSGGADTQYF.

This rearrangement joins TRBV3-1 (or the pseudogene TRBV3-2) to TRBJ1-6; D gene unclear. The germline V gene encodes CDR1 LGHDT and CDR2 YNNKEL (reference sequence). CDR3 length: 15 amino acids. The V and J ends lost 2 bases and 13 bases respectively, with 18 bases between them. This CDR3 reads CASSQISPGPRPLHF. Here the CDR3 DNA reads TGTGCCAGCAGCCAAATTTCCCCCGGACCAAGGCCCCTCCACTTT.

The chain has TRBV10-1 and TRBJ2-2, with D unresolved. Deletions cut 6 bases from V and 4 bases from J, with 9 bases between. In germline, CDR1 is WNHNN, CDR2 SYGVQD (reference sequence). CDR3 length equals 13 residues. CDR3 sequence (DNA): TGCGCCAGCAGCATAAGACCCACCGGGGAGCTGTTTTTT. This codes for CASSIRPTGELFF.

The chain employs TRBV3-1 (or the pseudogene TRBV3-2) and TRBJ2-7; 9 bases line up with TRBD2. With 1 base clipped from V and 0 bases from J, the junction kept 10 bases outside the gene matches. Germline CDR1 LGHDT, CDR2 YNNKEL (reference sequence). The CDR3 covers 18 residues. The CDR3 reads CASSQGPTLAGLSYEQYF. In DNA form, the CDR3 reads TGTGCCAGCAGCCAAGGACCGACACTAGCGGGTCTCTCCTACGAGCAGTACTTC.

This chain connects TRBV6-6 to TRBJ2-2; 8 bases line up with TRBD1. Losses at the gene ends were 2 bases for V and 4 bases for J; bases not matched to a gene: 3. Germline V CDR1 and CDR2: MNHNY, SVGAGI (reference sequence). CDR3 length: 15 amino acids. The CDR3 coding sequence is TGTGCCAGCAGTTACGGACAGGGTGGCACCGGGGAGCTGTTTTTT. Translating gives CASSYGQGGTGELFF.